The clone carrying this T cell receptor beta chain has ten or more counts. Its antigen is not identified. The sample comes from a study of T cells in Graves' hyperthyroidism and ophthalmopathy. Those with hyperthyroidism were 18 to 65 years old, newly diagnosed, and ill for under 2 months. Clinical symptoms, serum thyroxine, TRAb, thyroid ultrasound and orbital computed tomography informed diagnoses. The CDR3 totals 14 residues. Trimming pared 4 bases from V and 4 bases from J, leaving 14 bases between. CDR1 and CDR2 from the germline V gene are SGDLS and YYNGEE. Amplified TCR beta CDR3 regions came from RNA transcripts. Researchers ran a first-round RT-PCR on the TCR CDR3 using the HTBI primer set. TCRdb ran MiXCR on the multiplex PCR reads and lists one entry per CDR3 protein. Of roughly 510,000 distinct CDR3 sequences in the sample, around 20% were seen once. Findings and limits, study-wide: Peripheral blood also featured most of the thyroid clonotypes expanded above 0.001.

The material sequenced was blood. The clonotype was recovered from a man between 18 and 35 years old with Graves' hyperthyroidism. The chain uses TRBV9 and TRBJ1-1; D is possibly TRBD1 (6 bases). Written as DNA, the CDR3 is TGTGCCAGCAGCAAAGACACAGGGACCACTGAAGCTTTCTTT. This gives the protein CASSKDTGTTEAFF.